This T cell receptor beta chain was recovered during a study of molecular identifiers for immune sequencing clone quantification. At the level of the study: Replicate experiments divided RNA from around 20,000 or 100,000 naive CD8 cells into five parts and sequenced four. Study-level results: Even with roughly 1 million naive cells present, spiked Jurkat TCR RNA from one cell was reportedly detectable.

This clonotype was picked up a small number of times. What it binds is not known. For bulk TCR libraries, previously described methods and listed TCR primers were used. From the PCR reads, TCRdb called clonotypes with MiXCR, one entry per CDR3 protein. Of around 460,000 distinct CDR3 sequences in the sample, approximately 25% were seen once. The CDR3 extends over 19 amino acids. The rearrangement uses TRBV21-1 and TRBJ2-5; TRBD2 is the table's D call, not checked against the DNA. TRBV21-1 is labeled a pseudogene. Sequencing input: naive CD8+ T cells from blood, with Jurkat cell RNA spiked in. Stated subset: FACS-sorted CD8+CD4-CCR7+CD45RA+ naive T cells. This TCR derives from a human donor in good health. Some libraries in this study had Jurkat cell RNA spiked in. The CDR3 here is CASSKPHTTSGGASETQYF. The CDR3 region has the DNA TGTGCCAGCAGCAAACCCCACACAACTAGCGGGGGGGCCTCAGAGACCCAGTACTTC.